This TCR beta chain was documented in a study of response to subunit inactivated influenza vaccine. Study-wide points: With each seasonal influenza vaccination, the authors suggested, few new T cells are recruited.

Germline V gene lookup returns CDR1 SGHNT and CDR2 YENEEA. Trimming at V came to 5 bases and at J to 4 bases, leaving 8 bases not matched to a gene. CDR3 length: 14 amino acids. A word on this clonotype: No antigen is known for it.

In TCRdb, the RT-PCR reads were re-called with MiXCR into one record per CDR3 protein. This table holds 650,000 to 800,000 distinct CDR3 sequences, 11% to 15% found once. The origin of this receptor is a man aged 50 or older who received an inactivated influenza vaccine. The material was PBMCs from blood, obtained 14 to 15 days before vaccination. J is TRBJ2-7 and V is TRBV11-3; 7 positions match TRBD1. The CDR3 protein is CASSPDRWAYEQYF. CDR3 nucleotide sequence: TGTGCCAGCAGCCCGGACAGGTGGGCGTACGAGCAGTACTTC.